The 19 T cell receptor beta chains given below trace back to one sample, sequenced in a study of blood T cell repertoires in COVID-19. Profiled with immunoSEQ multiplex PCR; TCRdb holds only in-frame clones, not every one. The data contain tens of thousands of clones, about nine tenths of them seen just once; the ten biggest clones take up over 5%. Material for sequencing was peripheral blood. The receptors were sampled from a man between 60 and 75 years old with COVID-19, enrolled during active disease.

The chain employs TRBV6-5 and TRBJ1-2; D possibly corresponds to TRBD1 (6 bases). Germline CDR1 MNHEY, CDR2 SVGAGI. The ends were cut back, 6 bases at V and 8 bases at J, with 22 bases in the middle. There are 15 residues in the CDR3. In DNA form, the CDR3 reads TGTGCCAGCAGAGACGGGGGGCGGGTCAGTGAAGGCTACACCTTC. Translated: CASRDGGRVSEGYTF.

The chain is built from TRBV9 and TRBJ2-3; a weak D match, TRBD2 (5 bases). The V gene lost 3 bases and the J gene lost 0 bases, with 11 bases spanning the gap. The CDR3 is 15 amino acids. The germline V gene has CDR1 SGDLS and CDR2 YYNGEE. The CDR3 nucleotides are TGTGCCAGCAGCGGAAGCGGTTTTAGCACAGATACGCAGTATTTT. This translates into CASSGSGFSTDTQYF.

The genes are TRBV10-2 and TRBJ1-1; TRBD1 is a possible D gene (6 bases). Trimming left V 2 bases short and J 1 base short, with 14 bases between. The CDR3 is 16 amino acids. Germline loops: CDR1 WSHSY, CDR2 SAAADI. CDR3 in DNA: TGCGCCAGCAGTGAGGCTGACAGGCAGGAGAACACTGAAGCTTTCTTT. Its translation is CASSEADRQENTEAFF.

The chain carries TRBV11-3 and TRBJ2-7; TRBD2 might be the D (5 bases). There are 13 residues in the CDR3. Looked up from germline, CDR1 is SGHNT and CDR2 is YENEEA. Between the trimmed V and J ends, which lost 0 bases and 6 bases, there was a span of 9 bases. CDR3: CASSLDLRGEQYF. The CDR3 DNA is TGTGCCAGCAGCTTAGATCTACGGGGCGAGCAGTACTTC.

In this sample, this clone turned up once. This chain links TRBV28 with TRBJ1-3, with 9 bases identical to TRBD1. Trimming removed 8 bases from V and 4 bases from J; junction bases left unmatched: 3. Germline-derived CDR1 and CDR2 are MDHEN and SYDVKM. This CDR3 region has 13 residues. The CDR3 protein is CASADRGGNTIYF. CDR3 coding DNA: TGTGCCAGCGCCGACAGGGGGGGAAACACCATATATTTT. Complete variable domain (other parts from reference TRBV28 and TRBJ1-3): DVKVTQSSRYLVKRTGEKVFLECVQDMDHENMFWYRQDPGLGLRLIYFSYDVKMKEKGDIPEGYSVSREKKERFSLILESASTNQTSMYLCASADRGGNTIYFGEGSWLTVV.

The J gene is TRBJ2-4, the V gene TRBV28, with TRBD1 matching 9 bases. Germline CDR1 MDHEN, CDR2 SYDVKM. V dropped 5 bases and J dropped 0; count of bases not matched to a gene: 5. This CDR3 is built from 16 residues. CDR3 sequence reads: CASSPPGQGAKNIQYF. CDR3 nucleotides: TGTGCCAGCAGTCCCCCGGGACAGGGAGCCAAAAACATTCAGTACTTC.

This clone is a singleton in its sample. This chain uses TRBV7-2 with TRBJ1-1; D gene unclear. The V gene's germline CDR1 is SGHTA and CDR2 FQGNSA. The CDR3 has 15 residues. Trimming stripped 0 bases from V and 0 bases from J, with 8 bases between. The CDR3 nucleotides read TGTGCCAGCAGCTTAGCCGCGTCCATGAACACTGAAGCTTTCTTT. Protein product: CASSLAASMNTEAFF.

The CDR3 DNA follows: TGTGCCAGCAGCTTAGGACAGGGGGGGATCTCCTACAATGAGCAGTTCTTC. The encoded protein is CASSLGQGGISYNEQFF. V is TRBV7-3 and J is TRBJ2-1; TRBD1 aligns across 10 bases. Germline CDR1 is SGHTA and CDR2 is FQGTGA. The CDR3 totals 17 residues. Germline trimming cut 2 bases from V and 0 bases from J; bases unmatched to any gene: 4.

This clone was detected once. This chain joins TRBV5-1 and TRBJ2-1; 13 bases align to TRBD2. Trimming removed 1 base from V and 7 bases from J; junction bases left unmatched: 5. The CDR3 consists of 16 residues. CDR1 is SGHRS, CDR2 YFSETQ, per germline. Written as DNA, the CDR3 is TGCGCCAGCAGCTTGCAACTAGCGGGAGGGAGAAATGAGCAGTTCTTC. It encodes CASSLQLAGGRNEQFF.

The chain joins TRBV18 to TRBJ1-4, with a weak D call TRBD1 (5 bases). Trimming left V 4 bases short and J 8 bases short, with 38 bases between. The CDR3 spans 22 residues. Germline values: CDR1 KGHSH, CDR2 LQKENI. The CDR3 reads CASSLARVPGPGTYLLWEKLFF. The CDR3 region has the DNA TGTGCCAGCTCACTGGCCAGGGTGCCTGGGCCTGGTACGTACCTCTTGTGGGAAAAACTGTTTTTT.

V is TRBV4-1 and J is TRBJ2-4; TRBD2 matches 7 bases. The germline V gene has CDR1 MGHRA and CDR2 YSYEKL. J gave up 1 base and V 4 bases, and 13 bases lay outside the gene matches. The CDR3 spans 18 residues. CDR3 residues: CASSLGLPRGLAKNIQYF. DNA for the CDR3: TGCGCCAGCAGCCTGGGACTACCTCGGGGATTGGCCAAAAACATTCAGTACTTC.

This clone was picked up one time. The CDR3 nucleotides read TGTGCCAGCAGTTTAGAGGGAGGTGGCGACATTCAGTACTTC. Translation gives CASSLEGGGDIQYF. The chain carries TRBV28 and TRBJ2-4; possibly TRBD2 for D (6 bases). Trimming stripped 2 bases from V and 8 bases from J, with 13 bases between. Germline loops: CDR1 MDHEN, CDR2 SYDVKM. CDR3 length: 14 residues. Filled out from reference TRBV28 and TRBJ2-4, the complete variable domain reads DVKVTQSSRYLVKRTGEKVFLECVQDMDHENMFWYRQDPGLGLRLIYFSYDVKMKEKGDIPEGYSVSREKKERFSLILESASTNQTSMYLCASSLEGGGDIQYFGAGTRLSVL.

The J gene is TRBJ1-5, the V gene TRBV9, with D possibly matching TRBD1 (5 bases). The CDR3 is made up of 14 amino acids. V gave up 3 bases and J gave up 6 bases, with 13 bases separating them. The V gene's germline CDR1 is SGDLS and CDR2 YYNGEE. CDR3 bases: TGTGCCAGCAGCGCCGACCCCGACAGTCAGCCCCAGCATTTT. Protein: CASSADPDSQPQHF.

This chain links TRBV5-1 with TRBJ2-3, with unresolved D. Germline CDR1 and CDR2: SGHRS and YFSETQ. This CDR3 contains 13 residues. Trimming pared 5 bases from V and 3 bases from J, leaving 10 bases between. CDR3 residues: CASSGKATDTQYF. CDR3 nucleotides: TGCGCCAGCAGTGGAAAAGCGACAGATACGCAGTATTTT.

The chain has TRBV20-1 and TRBJ1-2; 7 positions agree with TRBD1. Germline-derived CDR1 and CDR2 are DFQATT and SNEGSKA (reference sequence). J was trimmed by 2 bases and V by 3 bases; bases with no gene match: 3. This CDR3 contains 13 residues. CDR3 nucleotides: TGCAGTGCTAGTGACAGGGTGAACTATGGCTACACCTTC. It codes for CSASDRVNYGYTF.

This rearrangement joins TRBV6-5 to TRBJ1-2, with 7 positions matching TRBD1. CDR3 length: 12 amino acids. Germline V gives CDR1 MNHEY, CDR2 SVGAGI. The CDR3 coding sequence is TGTGTCGCCACAGGGGACGACGATGGCTACACCTTC. This encodes CVATGDDDGYTF.

The rearrangement joins TRBV30 to TRBJ1-5; 7 nucleotides align to TRBD1. Germline V gene data show CDR1 as GTSNPN and CDR2 as SVGIG (reference sequence). The length of the CDR3 is 17 residues. After removal of 0 bases from V and 6 bases from J, the junction contained 14 bases not matched to a gene. The CDR3 DNA reads as TGTGCCTGGAGTGTACCGAGGGACAGCCCCTTGAGTCAGCCCCAGCATTTT. As protein: CAWSVPRDSPLSQPQHF. The variable domain in full, completed from reference TRBV30 and TRBJ1-5, reads SQTIHQWPATLVQPVGSPLSLECTVEGTSNPNLYWYRQAAGRGLQLLFYSVGIGQISSEVPQNLSASRPQDRQFILSSKKLLLSDSGFYLCAWSVPRDSPLSQPQHFGDGTRLSIL.

The chain couples TRBV28 to TRBJ1-2; D is unclear. This CDR3 is 13 amino acids long. Germline lookup yields CDR1 MDHEN and CDR2 SYDVKM. V was cut by 6 bases and J by 4 bases, with 12 bases left in between. The CDR3 loop is CASSPIRGYGYTF. The DNA of the CDR3 is TGTGCCAGCAGCCCTATTAGAGGCTATGGCTACACCTTC.

The chain carries TRBV30 and TRBJ2-1; 15 positions match TRBD2. In germline, CDR1 is GTSNPN, CDR2 SVGIG (reference sequence). After removal of 0 bases from V and 6 bases from J, the junction contained 3 bases not matched to a gene. The CDR3 contains 16 residues. CDR3 in amino acids: CAWSVSGLAGGNEQFF. CDR3 DNA sequence: TGTGCCTGGAGTGTATCGGGACTAGCGGGAGGCAATGAGCAGTTCTTC.